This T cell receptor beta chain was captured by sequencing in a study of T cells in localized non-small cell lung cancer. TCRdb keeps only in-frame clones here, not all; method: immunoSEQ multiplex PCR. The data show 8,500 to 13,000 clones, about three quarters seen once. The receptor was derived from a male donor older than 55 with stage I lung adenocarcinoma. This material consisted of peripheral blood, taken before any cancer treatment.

The CDR3 loop reads CASSPTGTTDTQYF. The CDR3 nucleotides are TGTGCCAGCAGCCCCACAGGTACCACAGATACGCAGTATTTT. V is TRBV14 and J is TRBJ2-3, with D maybe TRBD1 (5 bases). V was trimmed by 4 bases and J by 2 bases, leaving 10 bases between them. In germline, CDR1 is SGHDN, CDR2 FVKESK. There are 14 residues in the CDR3.